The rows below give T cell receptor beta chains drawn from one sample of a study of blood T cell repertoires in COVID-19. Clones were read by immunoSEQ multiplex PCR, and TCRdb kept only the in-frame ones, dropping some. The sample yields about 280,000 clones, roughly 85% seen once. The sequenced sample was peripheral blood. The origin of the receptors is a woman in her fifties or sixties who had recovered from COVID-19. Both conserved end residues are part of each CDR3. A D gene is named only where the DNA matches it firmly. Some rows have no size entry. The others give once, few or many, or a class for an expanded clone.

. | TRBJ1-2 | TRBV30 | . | CAWSPGQYYGYTF | TGTGCCTGGAGCCCAGGGCAGTACTATGGCTACACCTTC
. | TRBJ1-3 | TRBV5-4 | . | CASSLHEAEGNTIYF | TGTGCCAGCAGCTTGCATGAGGCGGAAGGAAACACCATATATTTT
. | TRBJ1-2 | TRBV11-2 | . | CASSLASIRVGSGYGYTF | TGTGCCAGCAGCTTAGCTTCTATCCGGGTGGGCAGCGGCTATGGCTACACCTTC
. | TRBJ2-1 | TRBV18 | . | CASSSGKGPYNEQFF | TGTGCCAGCTCATCAGGGAAGGGGCCCTACAATGAGCAGTTCTTC
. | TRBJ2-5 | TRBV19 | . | CASSPQLAWETQYF | TGTGCCAGTAGTCCCCAGCTAGCCTGGGAGACCCAGTACTTC
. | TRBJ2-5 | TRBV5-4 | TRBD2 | CASTAGGSETQYF | TGTGCCAGCACCGCCGGGGGGTCGGAGACCCAGTACTTC
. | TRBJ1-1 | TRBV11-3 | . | CASSLERQAEAFF | TGTGCCAGCAGCTTAGAACGGCAGGCCGAAGCTTTCTTT
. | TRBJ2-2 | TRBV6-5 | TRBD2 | CASNPSGSWAGELFF | TGTGCCAGCAACCCTAGCGGGAGCTGGGCCGGGGAGCTGTTTTTT
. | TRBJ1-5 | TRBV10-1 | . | CASREQPQHF | TGCGCCAGCCGGGAACAGCCCCAGCATTTT
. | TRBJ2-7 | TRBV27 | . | CASSLKGGQVYEQYF | TGTGCCAGCAGCCTAAAGGGGGGGCAAGTATACGAGCAGTACTTC
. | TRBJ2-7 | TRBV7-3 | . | CASSLLDFAGPYSYEQYF | TGTGCCAGCAGCTTACTCGATTTTGCAGGGCCCTACTCCTACGAGCAGTACTTC
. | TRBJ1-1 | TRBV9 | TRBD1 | CASSPQGARRAEAFF | TGTGCCAGCAGCCCACAGGGGGCACGAAGGGCTGAAGCTTTCTTT
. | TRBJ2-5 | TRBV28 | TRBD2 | CASSPGSGKYQETQYF | TGTGCCAGCAGCCCGGGGAGCGGGAAATACCAAGAGACCCAGTACTTC
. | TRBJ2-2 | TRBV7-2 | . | CASSLGQSGELFF | TGTGCCAGCAGCTTAGGACAGTCCGGGGAGCTGTTTTTT
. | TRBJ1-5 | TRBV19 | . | CASSTLQAADGPQHF | TGTGCCAGTAGTACGCTACAGGCGGCGGACGGGCCCCAGCATTTT
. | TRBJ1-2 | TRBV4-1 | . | CASSQEGAGYGYTF | TGCGCCAGCAGCCAAGAGGGTGCAGGGTATGGCTACACCTTC
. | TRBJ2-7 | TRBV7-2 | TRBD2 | CASGTSGSYEQYF | TGTGCCAGCGGGACTAGCGGCTCCTACGAGCAGTACTTC
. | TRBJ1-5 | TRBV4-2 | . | CASSQVNQGRGNQPQHF | TGTGCCAGCAGCCAAGTTAACCAAGGACGGGGAAATCAGCCCCAGCATTTT
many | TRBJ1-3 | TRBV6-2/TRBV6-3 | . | CASSYRDSGNTIYF | TGTGCCAGCAGTTACCGGGACTCTGGAAACACCATATATTTT
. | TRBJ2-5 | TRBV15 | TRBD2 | CATSTLAGQGETQYF | TGTGCCACCAGCACCCTAGCGGGTCAAGGGGAGACCCAGTACTTC
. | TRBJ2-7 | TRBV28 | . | CASRRTDKVYEQYF | TGTGCCAGCAGGAGGACGGACAAGGTCTACGAGCAGTACTTC
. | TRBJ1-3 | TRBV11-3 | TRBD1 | CASSIRTGVGNTIYF | TGTGCCAGCAGCATCCGGACAGGGGTCGGAAACACCATATATTTT
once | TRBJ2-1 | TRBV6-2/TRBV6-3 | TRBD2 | CASSQGLAGVHEQFF | TGTGCCAGCAGTCAGGGACTAGCGGGAGTGCATGAGCAGTTCTTC
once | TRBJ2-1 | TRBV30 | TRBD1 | CAWGGQGAYNEQFF | TGTGCCTGGGGGGGACAGGGGGCTTACAATGAGCAGTTCTTC
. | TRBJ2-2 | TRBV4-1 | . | CASSLEPNTGELFF | TGCGCCAGCAGCCTGGAGCCCAACACCGGGGAGCTGTTTTTT
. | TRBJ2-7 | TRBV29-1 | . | CSVEAGRAHYEQYF | TGCAGCGTTGAAGCTGGCAGGGCCCACTACGAGCAGTACTTC
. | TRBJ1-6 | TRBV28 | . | CASSLRTPYNSPLHF | TGTGCCAGCAGTTTAAGGACTCCTTATAATTCACCCCTCCACTTT
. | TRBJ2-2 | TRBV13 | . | CASSPSPGTGELFF | TGTGCCAGCAGCCCCAGCCCCGGGACCGGGGAGCTGTTTTTT
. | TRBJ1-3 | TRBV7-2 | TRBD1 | CASSLGTGGVSGNTIYF | TGTGCCAGCAGCTTAGGGACAGGGGGCGTCTCTGGAAACACCATATATTTT
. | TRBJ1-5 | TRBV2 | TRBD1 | CASTDRGSNQPQHF | TGTGCCAGCACCGACAGGGGGTCCAATCAGCCCCAGCATTTT
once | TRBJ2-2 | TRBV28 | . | CASHGSPGTGELFF | TGTGCCAGTCACGGGAGCCCGGGCACCGGGGAGCTGTTTTTT
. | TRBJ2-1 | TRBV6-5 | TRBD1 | CASRWDRGIMNEQFF | TGTGCCAGCAGGTGGGACAGGGGGATTATGAATGAGCAGTTCTTC
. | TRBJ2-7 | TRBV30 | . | CAWSVEVRGLSYEQYF | TGTGCCTGGAGTGTAGAGGTCAGGGGCCTTTCCTACGAGCAGTACTTC
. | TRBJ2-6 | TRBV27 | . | CASSLSTGANVLTF | TGTGCCAGCAGTTTATCTACTGGGGCCAACGTCCTGACTTTC
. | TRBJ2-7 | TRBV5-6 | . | CASSLGPASYEQYF | TGTGCCAGCAGCTTGGGGCCCGCCTCCTACGAGCAGTACTTC
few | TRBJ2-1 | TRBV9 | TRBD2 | CASSVSSGGDHNEQFF | TGTGCCAGCAGCGTCTCTAGCGGGGGGGACCACAATGAGCAGTTCTTC
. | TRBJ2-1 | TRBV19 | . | CASSNYPGYNEQFF | TGTGCCAGTAGTAACTATCCTGGGTACAATGAGCAGTTCTTC
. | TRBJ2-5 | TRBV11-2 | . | CASSLGQGQETQYF | TGTGCCAGCAGCTTAGGTCAGGGCCAAGAGACCCAGTACTTC
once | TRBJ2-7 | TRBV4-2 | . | CASSQTGGGGEQYF | TGTGCCAGCAGCCAAACCGGGGGCGGGGGCGAGCAGTACTTC
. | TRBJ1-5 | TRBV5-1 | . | CASSYSGTHGQPQHF | TGCGCCAGCAGCTATTCCGGGACACACGGTCAGCCCCAGCATTTT
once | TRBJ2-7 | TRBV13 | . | CASSPTGNYEQYF | TGTGCCAGCAGCCCAACAGGGAACTACGAGCAGTACTTC
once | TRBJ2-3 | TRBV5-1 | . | CASSSYTDTQYF | TGCGCCAGCAGCTCCTACACAGATACGCAGTATTTT
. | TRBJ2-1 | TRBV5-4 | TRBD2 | CASSLDGRSGPEQFF | TGTGCCAGCAGCTTGGACGGGAGGAGTGGTCCTGAGCAGTTCTTC
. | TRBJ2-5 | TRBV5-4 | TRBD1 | CASSHTGGEETQYF | TGTGCCAGCAGCCACACAGGGGGCGAAGAGACCCAGTACTTC
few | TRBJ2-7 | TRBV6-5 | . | CASSLGQYSYEQYF | TGTGCCAGCAGCCTCGGACAGTATTCCTACGAGCAGTACTTC
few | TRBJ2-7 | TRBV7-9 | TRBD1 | CASSFWDSEQYF | TGTGCCAGCAGCTTTTGGGACAGCGAGCAGTACTTC
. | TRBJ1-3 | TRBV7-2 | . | CASSLDRYSGNTIYF | TGTGCCAGCAGCTTAGACAGATACTCTGGAAACACCATATATTTT
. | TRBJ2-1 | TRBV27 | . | CASKWEASGNEQFF | TGTGCCAGCAAGTGGGAGGCATCGGGCAATGAGCAGTTCTTC
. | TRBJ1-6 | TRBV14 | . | CASSLLGSNSPLHF | TGTGCCAGCAGCCTATTAGGGAGTAATTCACCCCTCCACTTT
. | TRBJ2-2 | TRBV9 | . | CASSVGQGGIQSTGELFF | TGTGCCAGCAGCGTCGGCCAGGGGGGTATTCAAAGCACCGGGGAGCTGTTTTTT
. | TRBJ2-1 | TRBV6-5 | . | CASTLAVGVTNEQFF | TGTGCCAGCACCCTGGCCGTCGGGGTAACCAATGAGCAGTTCTTC